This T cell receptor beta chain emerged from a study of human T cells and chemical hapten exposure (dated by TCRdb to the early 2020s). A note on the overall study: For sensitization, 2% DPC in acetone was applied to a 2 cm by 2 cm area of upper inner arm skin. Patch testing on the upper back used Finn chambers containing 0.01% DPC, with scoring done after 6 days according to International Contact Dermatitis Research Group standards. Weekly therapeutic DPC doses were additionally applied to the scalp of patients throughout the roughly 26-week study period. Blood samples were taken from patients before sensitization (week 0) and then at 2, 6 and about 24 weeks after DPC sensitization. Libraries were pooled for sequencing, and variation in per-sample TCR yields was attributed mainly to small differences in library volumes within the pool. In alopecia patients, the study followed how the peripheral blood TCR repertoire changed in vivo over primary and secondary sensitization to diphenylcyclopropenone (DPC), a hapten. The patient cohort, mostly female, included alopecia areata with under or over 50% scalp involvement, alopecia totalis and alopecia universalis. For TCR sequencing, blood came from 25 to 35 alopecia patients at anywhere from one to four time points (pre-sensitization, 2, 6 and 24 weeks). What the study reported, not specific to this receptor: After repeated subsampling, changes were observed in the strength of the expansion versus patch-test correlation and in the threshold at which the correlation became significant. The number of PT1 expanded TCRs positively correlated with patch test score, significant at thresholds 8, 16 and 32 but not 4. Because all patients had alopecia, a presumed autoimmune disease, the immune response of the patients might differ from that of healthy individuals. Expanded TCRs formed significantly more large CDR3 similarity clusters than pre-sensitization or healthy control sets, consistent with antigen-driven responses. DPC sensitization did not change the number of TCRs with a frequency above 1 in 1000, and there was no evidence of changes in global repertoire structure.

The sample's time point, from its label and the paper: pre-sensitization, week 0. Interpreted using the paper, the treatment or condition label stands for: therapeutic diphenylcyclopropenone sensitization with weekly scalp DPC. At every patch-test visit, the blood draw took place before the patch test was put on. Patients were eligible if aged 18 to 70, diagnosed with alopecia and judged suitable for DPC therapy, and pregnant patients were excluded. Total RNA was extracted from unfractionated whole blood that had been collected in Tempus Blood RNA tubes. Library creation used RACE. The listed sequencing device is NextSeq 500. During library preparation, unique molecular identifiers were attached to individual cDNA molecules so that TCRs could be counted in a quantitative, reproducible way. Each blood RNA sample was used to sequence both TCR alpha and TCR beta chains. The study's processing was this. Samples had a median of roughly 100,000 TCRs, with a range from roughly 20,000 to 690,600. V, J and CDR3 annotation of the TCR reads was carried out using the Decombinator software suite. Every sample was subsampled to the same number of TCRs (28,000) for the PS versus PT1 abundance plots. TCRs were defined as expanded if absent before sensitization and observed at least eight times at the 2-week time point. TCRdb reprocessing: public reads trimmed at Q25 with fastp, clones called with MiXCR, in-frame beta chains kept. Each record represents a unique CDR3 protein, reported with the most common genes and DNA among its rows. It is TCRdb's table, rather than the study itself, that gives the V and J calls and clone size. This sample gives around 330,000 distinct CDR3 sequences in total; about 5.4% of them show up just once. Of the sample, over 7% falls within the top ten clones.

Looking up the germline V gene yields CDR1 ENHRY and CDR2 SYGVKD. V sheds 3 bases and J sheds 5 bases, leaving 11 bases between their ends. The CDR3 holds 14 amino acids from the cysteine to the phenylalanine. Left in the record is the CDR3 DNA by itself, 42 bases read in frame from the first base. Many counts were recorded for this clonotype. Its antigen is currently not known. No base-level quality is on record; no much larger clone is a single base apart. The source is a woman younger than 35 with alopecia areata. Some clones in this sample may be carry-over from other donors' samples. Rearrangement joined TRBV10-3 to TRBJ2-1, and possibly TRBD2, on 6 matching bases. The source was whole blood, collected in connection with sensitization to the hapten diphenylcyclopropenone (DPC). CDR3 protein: CAISDRSSDNEQFF. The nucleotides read TGTGCCATCAGTGACAGGTCTAGCGACAATGAGCAGTTCTTC.